The source of this T cell receptor beta chain is a study of shared clonotypes between healthy human individuals. Germline-derived CDR1 and CDR2 are SGDLS and YYNGEE. V shed 2 bases and J 1 base; nucleotides not matched to a gene: 2. The CDR3 is 15 amino acids. Naive CD8 cells were CD45RO-negative, positively selected for CCR7, excluding terminally differentiated effector memory CD45RA+ cells. None of the donors, who were healthy HIV-negative adults, had recently had acute infections or vaccinations. Everyone who donated was a Caucasian adult who lived in Nashville, Tennessee. The authors distributed each subset's genomic DNA evenly over several immunoSEQ plates. The repertoire was sequenced with immunoSEQ multiplex PCR; TCRdb's copy has only in-frame clones and lacks some. The sample lists 2 million to 2.5 million clones, 85% to 95% seen once, with 1.1% in the top ten.

Sequenced sample: naive CD8+ T cells sorted from blood. The chain couples TRBV9 to TRBJ2-3; 9 bases align to TRBD2. The TCR was taken from a man aged 18 to 30 in good health. CDR3 residues: CASSVSSGGTDTQYF. CDR3 bases: TGTGCCAGCAGCGTTTCTAGCGGGGGCACAGATACGCAGTATTTT.